This T cell receptor (beta chain) was captured by sequencing in a study of cytomegalovirus exposure and HLA in healthy donors. Study-wide results and limits: Investigators reported some 150 TCR beta chains as tied to cytomegalovirus.

A word on this clone: Its antigen is currently unknown.

Germline CDR1 reads SQVTM; CDR2 reads ANQGSEA. The CDR3 runs 12 residues. The V gene lost 4 bases and the J gene lost 4 bases, with 10 bases spanning the gap. Using immunoSEQ multiplex PCR, the repertoire was profiled, and TCRdb retains in-frame clones only, with some absent. The profile shows roughly 60,000 clones, 85% to 95% of them singletons. Sequencing was done on a sample of PBMCs. The rearrangement uses TRBV29-1 and TRBJ1-1; a weak D match, TRBD1 (6 bases). The clonotype comes from a woman between 18 and 29 years old in good health and CMV-seropositive. Here the CDR3 DNA reads TGCAGCGTTGTCCGGACAGCCACTGAAGCTTTCTTT. This translates into CSVVRTATEAFF.